This TCR beta chain stems from a study of siplizumab effects on memory and regulatory T cells. Study-level results: Siplizumab caused a significant drop in alloreactive sequences traceable to unstimulated CD4+ memory cells. Unstimulated subset assignment was obtained for only a minor fraction of alloreactive clones. Where siplizumab was present, mappable alloreactive CD4+ clones averaged around 70% Treg-derived, compared with 25% to 30% in controls.

On this clone itself: The antigen is unknown.

It was about 10^5 TCR templates that were assayed per sample. TCRdb's copy holds only in-frame clones and misses some; the assay was immunoSEQ multiplex PCR. The data contain about 110,000 clones, more than 90% of them singletons. This TCR was sampled from a human donor in good health. Sequenced sample: CD4+ T cells sorted from blood.

The CDR3 reads CASSGQHNQPQHF. The CDR3 nucleotides read TGTGCCAGCAGTGGACAGCACAATCAGCCCCAGCATTTT. J is TRBJ1-5 and V is TRBV2; the D gene is possibly TRBD1 (5 bases). CDR3 length: 13 residues. Germline CDR1 is SNHLY and CDR2 is FYNNEI. The ends were cut back, 4 bases at V and 3 bases at J, with 7 bases in the middle.